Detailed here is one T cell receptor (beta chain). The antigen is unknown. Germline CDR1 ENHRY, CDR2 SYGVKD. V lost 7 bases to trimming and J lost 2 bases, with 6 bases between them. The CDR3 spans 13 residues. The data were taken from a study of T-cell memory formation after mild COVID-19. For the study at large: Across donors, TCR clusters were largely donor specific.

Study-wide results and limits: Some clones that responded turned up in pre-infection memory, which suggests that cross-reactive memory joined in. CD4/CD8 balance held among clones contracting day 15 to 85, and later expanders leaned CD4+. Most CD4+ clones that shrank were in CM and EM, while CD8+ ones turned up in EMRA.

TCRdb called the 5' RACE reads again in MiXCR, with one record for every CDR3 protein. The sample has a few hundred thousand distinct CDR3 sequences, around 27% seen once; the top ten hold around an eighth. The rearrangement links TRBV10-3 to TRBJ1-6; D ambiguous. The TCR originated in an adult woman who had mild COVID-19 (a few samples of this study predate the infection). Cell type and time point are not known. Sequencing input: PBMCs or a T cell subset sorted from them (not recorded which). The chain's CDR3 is CAITDAYNSPLHF. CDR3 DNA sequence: TGTGCCATCACGGATGCCTATAATTCACCCCTCCACTTT.